These T cell receptor beta chains were read from a single sample in a study of T cell changes during pregnancy in multiple sclerosis. Only in-frame clones appear in the TCRdb table, and some are missing; sequencing was by immunoSEQ multiplex PCR. The table records 60,000 to 65,000 clones, about 90% of them present only once. The specimen was peripheral blood, collected in the second trimester of pregnancy. These TCRs come from a female donor in good health, enrolled as a control in a pregnancy study. CDR3s include the opening cysteine and the closing phenylalanine or tryptophan. D genes are given only for firm matches. Clone size is given for some rows only: seen once, a few or many times, or a class if the clone is expanded.

v_gene: TRBV27
j_gene: TRBJ1-6
d_gene: TRBD1
abundance: .
CDR3nt: TGTGCCAGCAGTCCCCTTACAGGGGGCGTTAATTCACCCCTCCACTTT
CDR3aa: CASSPLTGGVNSPLHF

v_gene: TRBV7-2
j_gene: TRBJ2-1
d_gene: TRBD2
abundance: .
CDR3nt: TGTGCCAGCAGCTTAGTACCTCAGCGGGGGGGCCAAGAGCAGTTCTTC
CDR3aa: CASSLVPQRGGQEQFF

v_gene: TRBV25-1
j_gene: TRBJ2-7
d_gene: .
abundance: .
CDR3nt: TGTGCCAGCAGTGAAACGTTCGTGGGGACAAAACCCAGAGAGCAGTACTTC
CDR3aa: CASSETFVGTKPREQYF

v_gene: TRBV7-9
j_gene: TRBJ1-4
d_gene: .
abundance: .
CDR3nt: TGTGCCAGCAGCCCCGCCGGGAAAGTAGATGAAAAACTGTTTTTT
CDR3aa: CASSPAGKVDEKLFF

v_gene: TRBV11-1
j_gene: TRBJ1-2
d_gene: TRBD1
abundance: .
CDR3nt: TGTGCCAGCAGCCGAACGCCAGACAGGGACTATGGCTACACCTTC
CDR3aa: CASSRTPDRDYGYTF

v_gene: TRBV5-1
j_gene: TRBJ2-7
d_gene: .
abundance: .
CDR3nt: TGCGCCAGCAGCTCCGGGATCGGGACCTACGAGCAGTACTTC
CDR3aa: CASSSGIGTYEQYF

v_gene: TRBV5-1
j_gene: TRBJ2-6
d_gene: .
abundance: .
CDR3nt: TGCGCCAGCTGGGTGGGGCAGGGCTCTGGGGCCAACGTCCTGACTTTC
CDR3aa: CASWVGQGSGANVLTF

v_gene: TRBV27
j_gene: TRBJ2-3
d_gene: TRBD2
abundance: .
CDR3nt: TGTGCCAGCAGACAACCTCTAGCGGGAGCTGGCACAGATACGCAGTATTTT
CDR3aa: CASRQPLAGAGTDTQYF

v_gene: TRBV29-1
j_gene: TRBJ2-3
d_gene: .
abundance: .
CDR3nt: TGCAGCGTGAGCACTCGGGATACGCAGTATTTT
CDR3aa: CSVSTRDTQYF

v_gene: TRBV18
j_gene: TRBJ2-7
d_gene: .
abundance: .
CDR3nt: TGTGCCAGCTCACCAGGGACAATCTCCTACGAGCAGTACTTC
CDR3aa: CASSPGTISYEQYF

v_gene: TRBV29-1
j_gene: TRBJ1-2
d_gene: .
abundance: .
CDR3nt: TGCAGCGTTAGGTTAGGGACAACTAGTGGCTACACCTTC
CDR3aa: CSVRLGTTSGYTF

v_gene: TRBV2
j_gene: TRBJ1-5
d_gene: .
abundance: .
CDR3nt: TGTGCCAGCAAAGGACAGTTCGCTCAGCCCCAGCATTTT
CDR3aa: CASKGQFAQPQHF

v_gene: TRBV30
j_gene: TRBJ1-1
d_gene: .
abundance: .
CDR3nt: TGTGCCTGGAGTCGGGGAGTGAACACTGAAGCTTTCTTT
CDR3aa: CAWSRGVNTEAFF

v_gene: TRBV7-2
j_gene: TRBJ1-1
d_gene: .
abundance: .
CDR3nt: TGTGCCAGCAGCGAAGTCGGGGGTTGGACTGAAGCTTTCTTT
CDR3aa: CASSEVGGWTEAFF

v_gene: TRBV19
j_gene: TRBJ1-5
d_gene: TRBD1
abundance: .
CDR3nt: TGTGCCAGTAGTATAATGGGACAGGGGCTCAATCAGCCCCAGCATTTT
CDR3aa: CASSIMGQGLNQPQHF

v_gene: TRBV6-5
j_gene: TRBJ2-2
d_gene: .
abundance: .
CDR3nt: TGTGCCAGCAGTCCGGCTAGGTTGGCCGGGGAGCTGTTTTTT
CDR3aa: CASSPARLAGELFF

v_gene: TRBV29-1
j_gene: TRBJ2-3
d_gene: TRBD2
abundance: once
CDR3nt: TGCAGCGGAGACTACTTCTCGCGGGAGGGCCGGGATACGCAGTATTTT
CDR3aa: CSGDYFSREGRDTQYF

v_gene: TRBV6-5
j_gene: TRBJ2-3
d_gene: .
abundance: .
CDR3nt: TGTGCCAGCTGGGCGGGGTCCACAGATACGCAGTATTTT
CDR3aa: CASWAGSTDTQYF

v_gene: TRBV13
j_gene: TRBJ2-6
d_gene: TRBD2
abundance: .
CDR3nt: TGTGCCAGCAGCTTTAGCGGGGACCGCGGTAGGGCCAACGTCCTGACTTTC
CDR3aa: CASSFSGDRGRANVLTF

v_gene: TRBV28
j_gene: TRBJ1-2
d_gene: .
abundance: .
CDR3nt: TGTGCCAGCAGTCGTCCGGCGGGGGCGTTGGGCTACACCTTC
CDR3aa: CASSRPAGALGYTF

v_gene: TRBV5-1
j_gene: TRBJ2-1
d_gene: TRBD2
abundance: .
CDR3nt: TGCGCCAGCAGCAAGGCCGGGACTAGCTTTGAGCAGTTCTTC
CDR3aa: CASSKAGTSFEQFF

v_gene: TRBV5-4
j_gene: TRBJ1-1
d_gene: TRBD1
abundance: .
CDR3nt: TGTGCCAGCAGCTCTCGGACAGGGACGAACACTGAAGCTTTCTTT
CDR3aa: CASSSRTGTNTEAFF

v_gene: TRBV2
j_gene: TRBJ2-1
d_gene: TRBD2
abundance: .
CDR3nt: TGTGCCAGCAGCGTTCGACCCGGGACTAGCGACAACAATGAGCAGTTCTTC
CDR3aa: CASSVRPGTSDNNEQFF

v_gene: TRBV12-5
j_gene: TRBJ2-3
d_gene: .
abundance: .
CDR3nt: TGTGCTAGTGGTTCACTAGTCGGGAACACAGATACGCAGTATTTT
CDR3aa: CASGSLVGNTDTQYF

v_gene: TRBV6-6
j_gene: TRBJ2-3
d_gene: TRBD1
abundance: .
CDR3nt: TGTGCCAGCAGCCCGGGACAGGGGGTCACAGATACGCAGTATTTT
CDR3aa: CASSPGQGVTDTQYF

v_gene: TRBV11-2
j_gene: TRBJ1-2
d_gene: .
abundance: .
CDR3nt: TGTGCCAGCAGCTTAGATGGCAGGGCGAACTATGGCTACACCTTC
CDR3aa: CASSLDGRANYGYTF

v_gene: TRBV9
j_gene: TRBJ1-2
d_gene: TRBD1
abundance: .
CDR3nt: TGTGCCAGCAGCGCAGCACAGGGGAGGTTTAACTATGGCTACACCTTC
CDR3aa: CASSAAQGRFNYGYTF

v_gene: TRBV5-6
j_gene: TRBJ2-3
d_gene: .
abundance: .
CDR3nt: TGTGCCAGCAGCTCCTTAGACAGGACAGATACGCAGTATTTT
CDR3aa: CASSSLDRTDTQYF

v_gene: TRBV5-1
j_gene: TRBJ2-2
d_gene: TRBD2
abundance: .
CDR3nt: TGCGCCAGCAGCTTGAACATGGCGGGAGCTATCACCGGGGAGCTGTTTTTT
CDR3aa: CASSLNMAGAITGELFF

v_gene: TRBV27
j_gene: TRBJ1-1
d_gene: TRBD1
abundance: .
CDR3nt: TGTGCCAGCATCCCTGGACAGGGCCGAGGGGACACTGAAGCTTTCTTT
CDR3aa: CASIPGQGRGDTEAFF